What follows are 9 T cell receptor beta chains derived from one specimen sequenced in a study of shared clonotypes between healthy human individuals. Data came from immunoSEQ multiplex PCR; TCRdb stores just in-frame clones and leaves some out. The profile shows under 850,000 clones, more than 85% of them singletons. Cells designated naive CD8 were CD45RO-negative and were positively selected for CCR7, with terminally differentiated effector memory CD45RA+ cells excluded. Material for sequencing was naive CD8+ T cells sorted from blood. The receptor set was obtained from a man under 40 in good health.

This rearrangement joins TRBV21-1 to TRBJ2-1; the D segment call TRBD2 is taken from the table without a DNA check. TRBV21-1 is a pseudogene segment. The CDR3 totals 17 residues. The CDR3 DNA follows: TGTGCCAGCAGCAATCATTCATTCCCCTTCCGCGACAATGAGCAGTTCTTC. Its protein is CASSNHSFPFRDNEQFF.

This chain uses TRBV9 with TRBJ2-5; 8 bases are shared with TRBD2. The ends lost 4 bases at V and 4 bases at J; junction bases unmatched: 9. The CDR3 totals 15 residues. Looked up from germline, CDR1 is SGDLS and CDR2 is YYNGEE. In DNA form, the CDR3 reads TGTGCCAGCAGCTCCTTGGGACTAGATATAGAGACCCAGTACTTC. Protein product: CASSSLGLDIETQYF.

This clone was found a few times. CDR3 DNA sequence: TGTGCCAGCACCTTGGAATACATCCCAGGAGAGACCCAGTACTTC. This sequence encodes CASTLEYIPGETQYF. This chain joins TRBV28 and TRBJ2-5; no clear D gene. CDR3 length equals 15 residues. Germline lookup yields CDR1 MDHEN and CDR2 SYDVKM. V lost 7 bases, J lost 4 bases, and 19 bases lay in between.

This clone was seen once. Written as DNA, the CDR3 is TGTGCCAGCAGCTTAGTCCGGTCGGACGCCTACGAGCAGTACTTC. Translated: CASSLVRSDAYEQYF. This chain uses TRBV11-2 with TRBJ2-7, with D unresolved. Germline lookup yields CDR1 SGHAT and CDR2 FQNNGV. CDR3 size: 15 residues. Trimming removed 1 base at V and 2 bases at J, with 12 bases between.

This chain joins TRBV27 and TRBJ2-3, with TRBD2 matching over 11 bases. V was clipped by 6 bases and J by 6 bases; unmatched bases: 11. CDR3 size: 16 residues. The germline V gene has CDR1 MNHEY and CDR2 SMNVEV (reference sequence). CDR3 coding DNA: TGTGCCAGCAGGAGAGATAGCGGGAGGGTGCTGGATACGCAGTATTTT. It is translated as CASRRDSGRVLDTQYF.

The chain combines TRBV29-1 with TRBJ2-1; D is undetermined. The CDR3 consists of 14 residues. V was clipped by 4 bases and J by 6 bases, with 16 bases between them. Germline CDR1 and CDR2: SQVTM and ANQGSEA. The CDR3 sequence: CSVGVDEESNEQFF. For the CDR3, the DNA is TGCAGCGTTGGAGTTGATGAGGAAAGCAATGAGCAGTTCTTC.

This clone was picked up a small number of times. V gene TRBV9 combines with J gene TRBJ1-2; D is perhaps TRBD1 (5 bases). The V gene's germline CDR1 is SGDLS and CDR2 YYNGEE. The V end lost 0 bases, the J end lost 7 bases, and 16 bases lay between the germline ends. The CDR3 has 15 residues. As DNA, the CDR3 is TGTGCCAGCAGCGTAGTCCAGGGAGGTTTAAGTGGCTACACCTTC. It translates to CASSVVQGGLSGYTF.

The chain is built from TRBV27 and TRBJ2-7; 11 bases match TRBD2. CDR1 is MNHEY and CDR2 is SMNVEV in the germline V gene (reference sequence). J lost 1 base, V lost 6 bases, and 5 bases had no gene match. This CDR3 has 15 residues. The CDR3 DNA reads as TGTGCCAGCAGCGACCTAGCGGGAGGATCCTACGAGCAGTACTTC. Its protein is CASSDLAGGSYEQYF.

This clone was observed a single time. CDR3 nucleotide sequence: TGTGCCTGGAGTGCCGGGACTAGCGTTCCCAATGAGCAGTTCTTC. Translating gives CAWSAGTSVPNEQFF. V is TRBV30 and J is TRBJ2-1, with 10 bases matching TRBD2. This CDR3 has 15 amino acids. CDR1 and CDR2 (germline): GTSNPN, SVGIG (reference sequence). Unmatched junction bases numbered 6, after V lost 1 base and J lost 6 bases.